These 31 T cell receptor beta chains originate from one sample sequenced in a study of T cell changes during pregnancy in multiple sclerosis (dated by TCRdb to between 2019 and 2020). The library was built by means of the immunoSEQ multiplex PCR assay. The table comes from immuneACCESS by way of TCRdb, which keeps in-frame sequences with V and J called. Part of the clones is missing from these tables; in studies checked, under half for an unresolved V gene and the rest for unknown reasons. For this sample the table gives under 55,000 clones, of which 90% to 95% were detected only once. The leading ten clones occupy around 1.9% of the sample. The sequenced sample was peripheral blood, obtained in the second trimester of pregnancy. The receptor set was obtained from a female donor with multiple sclerosis, enrolled in a pregnancy study.

This clone was counted once. V is TRBV28 and J is TRBJ2-7; D is ambiguous. Germline V gives CDR1 MDHEN, CDR2 SYDVKM. The CDR3 loop spans 15 amino acids. V gave up 7 bases and J gave up 0 bases, with 16 bases separating them. The CDR3 region is CASNTRRRSSYEQYF. The CDR3, as DNA: TGTGCCAGCAATACACGGAGACGGAGCTCCTACGAGCAGTACTTC. The full variable domain, completed using reference TRBV28 and TRBJ2-7, is DVKVTQSSRYLVKRTGEKVFLECVQDMDHENMFWYRQDPGLGLRLIYFSYDVKMKEKGDIPEGYSVSREKKERFSLILESASTNQTSMYLCASNTRRRSSYEQYFGPGTRLTVT.

V and J are TRBV29-1 and TRBJ1-5, with D possibly matching TRBD1 (5 bases). The CDR3 runs to 13 residues. Germline CDR1 reads SQVTM; CDR2 reads ANQGSEA. V lost 4 bases, J lost 0 bases, and 7 bases lay in between. Here the CDR3 DNA reads TGCAGCGTTGCCAGGGATAGCAATCAGCCCCAGCATTTT. Its protein is CSVARDSNQPQHF.

This chain links TRBV30 with TRBJ2-1, with D perhaps matching TRBD2 (5 bases). Germline V gene data show CDR1 as GTSNPN and CDR2 as SVGIG (reference sequence). Trimming removed 5 bases from V and 7 bases from J, with 12 bases in between. This CDR3 is 12 amino acids long. The CDR3 loop is CAWERENNEQFF. The CDR3 DNA is TGTGCCTGGGAGAGGGAAAATAATGAGCAGTTCTTC.

This chain uses TRBV6-1 with TRBJ1-5, with TRBD1 matching over 7 bases. Germline CDR1 is MNHNS and CDR2 is SASEGT. V was clipped by 6 bases and J by 4 bases; unmatched bases: 9. This CDR3 region has 15 residues. The CDR3 spells CASRGERGPNQPQHF. In nucleotides, the CDR3 is TGTGCCAGCAGGGGGGAGAGGGGGCCGAATCAGCCCCAGCATTTT.

This sequence joins TRBV5-1 and TRBJ1-4; a possible D gene is TRBD1 (6 bases). Germline V CDR1 and CDR2: SGHRS, YFSETQ. The CDR3 loop spans 16 amino acids. The V end was cut by 4 bases, the J end by 0 bases, with 13 bases between. The CDR3 region is CASSNGQTTTNEKLFF. CDR3 nucleotides: TGCGCCAGCAGCAACGGACAGACAACAACTAATGAAAAACTGTTTTTT.

The J gene is TRBJ2-7, the V gene TRBV28, with TRBD2 identical over 7 bases. Germline loops: CDR1 MDHEN, CDR2 SYDVKM. Unmatched junction bases numbered 8, after V lost 2 bases and J lost 7 bases. The CDR3 has 14 amino acids. The CDR3 loop is CASSLMGGPGEQYF. CDR3 in DNA: TGTGCCAGCAGTTTAATGGGAGGGCCAGGGGAGCAGTACTTC.

J is TRBJ2-1 and V is TRBV5-4, with 9 nucleotides matching TRBD1. With V trimmed by 3 bases and J by 5 bases, 6 bases remained unmatched. Germline values: CDR1 SGHNT, CDR2 YYREEE (reference sequence). CDR3 length equals 15 residues. CDR3 nucleotide sequence: TGTGCCAGCAGCTCTGGACAGGGGTGGGACAATGAGCAGTTCTTC. It yields the protein CASSSGQGWDNEQFF.

This chain links TRBV6-1 with TRBJ1-4; weak D call: TRBD1 (5 bases). Trimming stripped 4 bases from V and 10 bases from J, with 10 bases between. The CDR3 is 12 residues long. Germline CDR1 and CDR2: MNHNS and SASEGT. CDR3 DNA: TGTGCCAGCAGTGGGGCCCAGGGAAAACTGTTTTTT. This codes for CASSGAQGKLFF.

The V and J genes are TRBV11-3 and TRBJ2-5; TRBD2 might be the D (6 bases). Trimming removed 1 base at V and 5 bases at J, with 11 bases between. Germline lookup yields CDR1 SGHNT and CDR2 YENEEA. The CDR3 spans 14 residues. CDR3 protein: CASSLGPGVETQYF. CDR3 DNA sequence: TGTGCCAGCAGCTTAGGGCCGGGGGTGGAGACCCAGTACTTC. Combining the CDR3 with reference TRBV11-3 and TRBJ2-5 gives the whole variable domain EAGVVQSPRYKIIEKKQPVAFWCNPISGHNTLYWYLQNLGQGPELLIRYENEEAVDDSQLPKDRFSAERLKGVDSTLKIQPAELGDSAVYLCASSLGPGVETQYFGPGTRLLVL.

This sequence joins TRBV4-3 and TRBJ2-2; D gene unclear. The CDR3 loop spans 15 amino acids. Trimming pared 1 base from V and 7 bases from J, leaving 13 bases between. The V gene's germline CDR1 is LGHNA and CDR2 YSLEER. In DNA, the CDR3 is TGCGCCAGCAGCCAAGTGTCAGCTTGGAGCGGGGAGCTGTTTTTT. It yields the protein CASSQVSAWSGELFF.

This rearrangement joins TRBV27 to TRBJ2-7, with TRBD1 identical over 8 bases. There are 13 residues in the CDR3. The germline CDR1 and CDR2 sequences are MNHEY and SMNVEV (reference sequence). The V segment lost 10 bases and the J segment 4 bases; nucleotides outside the gene matches: 9. DNA for the CDR3: TGTGCCACCCCGCCGGGACAGGAGTACGAGCAGTACTTC. It yields the protein CATPPGQEYEQYF.

This chain uses TRBV6-5 with TRBJ2-2; tentative D call: TRBD2 (6 bases). This CDR3 spans 15 amino acids. CDR1 and CDR2 from the germline V gene are MNHEY and SVGAGI. V lost 6 bases to trimming and J lost 3 bases, with 14 bases between them. The CDR3, as DNA: TGTGCCAGCAGGCGGGAAGGGGCGGACACCGGGGAGCTGTTTTTT. Translation: CASRREGADTGELFF.

This sequence joins TRBV11-3 and TRBJ2-1; no clear D. Germline CDR1 reads SGHNT; CDR2 reads YENEEA. The CDR3 is 16 amino acids. With 6 bases removed from V and 8 bases from J, the gap between germline ends came to 23 bases. CDR3 protein: CASRRPGAPEFDEQFF. CDR3 in DNA: TGTGCCAGCAGGCGACCTGGCGCGCCGGAGTTCGATGAGCAGTTCTTC.

The chain has TRBV28 and TRBJ2-2; TRBD2 is a possible D gene (5 bases). The CDR3 has 16 residues. CDR1 and CDR2 from the germline V gene are MDHEN and SYDVKM. The V end lost 4 bases, the J end lost 1 base, and 13 bases lay between the germline ends. CDR3 loop: CASSSTLAWNTGELFF. The CDR3 DNA sequence: TGTGCCAGCAGTTCAACCCTAGCATGGAACACCGGGGAGCTGTTTTTT.

This rearrangement joins TRBV7-6 to TRBJ1-1; D call uncertain. Germline V gene lookup returns CDR1 SGHVS and CDR2 FNYEAQ. This CDR3 has 13 residues. Trimming took off 0 bases at V and 7 bases at J, with 9 bases between the two ends. CDR3 region: CASSLAETYEAFF. The CDR3 coding sequence is TGTGCCAGCAGCTTAGCGGAGACCTATGAAGCTTTCTTT.

The V and J genes are TRBV5-6 and TRBJ2-7, with D perhaps matching TRBD2 (7 bases). CDR3 length: 15 residues. Germline assignment: CDR1 SGHDT and CDR2 YYEEEE. The germline V and J ends were trimmed by 4 bases and 2 bases, with 16 bases remaining between them. In nucleotides, the CDR3 is TGTGCCAGCAGCCTGGTAGGGGGGGGGACCTACGAGCAGTACTTC. Amino acids: CASSLVGGGTYEQYF.

The rearrangement uses TRBV19 and TRBJ2-1; 10 bases map to TRBD2. This CDR3 region has 16 residues. Germline V gene data show CDR1 as LNHDA and CDR2 as SQIVND (reference sequence). V gave up 5 bases and J gave up 5 bases; unmatched junction bases: 9. The CDR3 reads CASSPTSGRVNNEQFF. DNA of the CDR3: TGTGCCAGTAGTCCGACTAGCGGGCGGGTTAACAATGAGCAGTTCTTC.

The chain joins TRBV5-6 to TRBJ2-2, with 9 positions matching TRBD1. This CDR3 is 16 amino acids long. J was trimmed by 4 bases and V by 4 bases; bases with no gene match: 8. The V gene's germline CDR1 is SGHDT and CDR2 YYEEEE. CDR3 region: CASSRLDRGGTGELFF. CDR3 coding DNA: TGTGCCAGCAGCCGCCTGGACAGGGGCGGCACCGGGGAGCTGTTTTTT.

The rearrangement joins TRBV29-1 to TRBJ1-1; D is uncertain. Trimming removed 1 base from V and 0 bases from J, with 6 bases in between. Germline loops: CDR1 SQVTM, CDR2 ANQGSEA. The CDR3 has 13 residues. This CDR3 reads CSVEGLLNTEAFF. CDR3 coding DNA: TGCAGCGTTGAAGGACTATTGAACACTGAAGCTTTCTTT.

The rearrangement joins TRBV21-1 to TRBJ2-7; whether TRBD1, the table's D call, matches the DNA was not checked. TRBV21-1 is deemed a pseudogene. There are 17 residues in the CDR3. CDR3 sequence (DNA): TGTGCCAGCAGCAAAGCCTGGGCAGAACCCCATCTTTACGAGCAGTACTTC. Translated, it gives CASSKAWAEPHLYEQYF.

The V call is TRBV11-1, the J call TRBJ1-1; the match to TRBD1 covers 7 bases. V was clipped by 5 bases and J by 0 bases; unmatched bases: 9. The CDR3 has 16 amino acids. Germline CDR1 is SGHAT and CDR2 is FQDESV (reference sequence). DNA for the CDR3: TGTGCCAGCAGCCCAGGGGGTTCCATCATGAACACTGAAGCTTTCTTT. This codes for CASSPGGSIMNTEAFF.

This sequence joins TRBV29-1 and TRBJ1-1; TRBD1 matches at 7 bases. After removal of 7 bases from V and 7 bases from J, the junction contained 9 bases not matched to a gene. This CDR3 has 12 amino acids. Germline CDR1 is SQVTM and CDR2 is ANQGSEA. CDR3 protein: CSGSETGIEAFF. The CDR3 DNA sequence: TGCAGCGGAAGCGAGACAGGGATTGAAGCTTTCTTT.

The V call is TRBV7-2, the J call TRBJ2-7; 7 nucleotides match TRBD2. Trimming at V came to 5 bases and at J to 2 bases, leaving 9 bases not matched to a gene. From germline, CDR1 is SGHTA and CDR2 FQGNSA. The CDR3 consists of 15 residues. CDR3 sequence: CASSREAGGTYEQYF. As DNA, the CDR3 is TGTGCCAGCAGCCGGGAGGCGGGCGGGACCTACGAGCAGTACTTC. Full variable domain (rest looked up from reference TRBV7-2 and TRBJ2-7): GAGVSQSPSNKVTEKGKDVELRCDPISGHTALYWYRQSLGQGLEFLIYFQGNSAPDKSGLPSDRFSAERTGGSVSTLTIQRTQQEDSAVYLCASSREAGGTYEQYFGPGTRLTVT.

This sequence joins TRBV7-2 and TRBJ2-5; 9 nucleotides agree with TRBD2. This CDR3 comprises 16 residues. The V gene's germline CDR1 is SGHTA and CDR2 FQGNSA. V shed 4 bases, J shed 5 bases, and the junction held 11 bases outside the gene matches. CDR3 DNA: TGTGCCAGCAGCTCCCGTCCGGCGGGAGGGGTCGAGACCCAGTACTTC. The encoded protein is CASSSRPAGGVETQYF.

CDR3 region: CASSMGTGGYEQYF. The CDR3 bases are TGTGCCAGTAGTATGGGGACAGGGGGTTACGAGCAGTACTTC. The chain combines TRBV19 with TRBJ2-7, with 11 positions matching TRBD1. In germline, CDR1 is LNHDA, CDR2 SQIVND (reference sequence). The CDR3 runs 14 residues. Losses at the gene ends were 3 bases for V and 4 bases for J; bases not matched to a gene: 2.

Only one count was recorded for this clone. The rearrangement uses TRBV18 and TRBJ2-1; D may be TRBD1 (6 bases). The germline gives CDR1 KGHSH, CDR2 LQKENI. CDR3 length: 13 amino acids. The germline V and J ends were trimmed by 3 bases and 10 bases, with 13 bases remaining between them. DNA of the CDR3: TGTGCCAGCTCACCGGGGGCAGGTCGCGAGCAGTTCTTC. Amino acid sequence: CASSPGAGREQFF.

The gene calls are TRBV30 and TRBJ2-2; D unclear. This CDR3 has 11 amino acids. CDR1 and CDR2 (germline): GTSNPN, SVGIG (reference sequence). Trimming cost V 2 bases and J 6 bases, with 4 bases left between them. CDR3 amino acids: CAWSPSGELFF. CDR3 sequence (DNA): TGTGCCTGGAGTCCGTCCGGGGAGCTGTTTTTT.

The rearrangement uses TRBV27 and TRBJ1-1; D is possibly TRBD1 (5 bases). This CDR3 has 12 residues. V was clipped by 4 bases and J by 8 bases, with 11 bases between them. Germline V gene data show CDR1 as MNHEY and CDR2 as SMNVEV (reference sequence). The CDR3 DNA reads TGTGCCAGCAGTTACCCAGCAGGGGAAGCTTTCTTT. Translation: CASSYPAGEAFF.

V and J are TRBV7-9 and TRBJ2-1; D is undetermined. The CDR3 extends over 16 amino acids. Trimming took 1 base from V and 0 from J, leaving 10 bases between them. Germline CDR1 SEHNR, CDR2 FQNEAQ (reference sequence). This CDR3 reads CASSLVRGGSYNEQFF. In nucleotides, the CDR3 is TGTGCCAGCAGCTTAGTGCGTGGCGGCTCCTACAATGAGCAGTTCTTC.

The genes are TRBV6-6 and TRBJ2-7, with a tentative D call TRBD2 (6 bases). The CDR3 is 14 residues long. The germline CDR1 and CDR2 sequences are MNHNY and SVGAGI (reference sequence). Trimming stripped 7 bases from V and 3 bases from J, with 16 bases between. The CDR3 bases are TGTGCCAGCATCGGGCGGGATGGGGGCTACGAGCAGTACTTC. Protein: CASIGRDGGYEQYF.

The rearrangement uses TRBV28 and TRBJ2-7; maybe TRBD1 (5 bases). This CDR3 comprises 17 residues. The germline V gene encodes CDR1 MDHEN and CDR2 SYDVKM. V gave up 5 bases and J gave up 0 bases, with 20 bases separating them. CDR3 DNA: TGTGCCAGCAGTATGAAATACAGGCCTATCACCTCCTACGAGCAGTACTTC. Translating gives CASSMKYRPITSYEQYF. Full variable domain (rest looked up from reference TRBV28 and TRBJ2-7): DVKVTQSSRYLVKRTGEKVFLECVQDMDHENMFWYRQDPGLGLRLIYFSYDVKMKEKGDIPEGYSVSREKKERFSLILESASTNQTSMYLCASSMKYRPITSYEQYFGPGTRLTVT.